This T cell receptor (beta chain) derives from a study of OX40 agonist ivuxolimab in advanced cancers. The germline V gene has CDR1 MDHEN and CDR2 SYDVKM. This CDR3 has 14 amino acids. Trimming took off 4 bases at V and 7 bases at J, with 13 bases between the two ends. This clone has more than one count but fewer than ten. Data came from immunoSEQ multiplex PCR; TCRdb stores just in-frame clones and leaves some out. The sample lists 20,000 or so clones, about four fifths seen once, with over 20% in the top ten. Specimen: CD4+ or CD8+ T cells sorted from blood, collected in a trial of the OX40 agonist ivuxolimab. The chain uses TRBV28 and TRBJ1-4; unclear D gene. The sequence was obtained from an adult with an advanced solid tumor such as melanoma, head and neck, liver or kidney cancer. For the CDR3, the DNA is TGTGCCAGCAGTTCGTTACGTCCTATTGAAAAACTGTTTTTT. Residues: CASSSLRPIEKLFF.